Described below is a single T cell receptor (beta chain) sequence and its context. Treatment defined: preoperative locoregional IRX-2 cytokine immunotherapy. Patients received preoperative, locoregional IRX-2 cytokine immunotherapy in a phase Ib study. This sample was included in a study of preoperative IRX-2 immunotherapy in early breast cancer. Germline V gene sequence: CDR1 MNHEY, CDR2 SMNVEV (reference sequence). Trimming took 4 bases from V and 11 from J; bases not matched to a gene: 13. This CDR3 comprises 14 residues. Here immunoSEQ multiplex PCR was the method, and the copy in TCRdb shows in-frame clones only, minus some. The repertoire holds 34,000 or so clones, with around 96% as singletons.

V is TRBV27 and J is TRBJ1-1; TRBD1 aligns across 7 bases. The specimen was obtained from a patient treated with IRX-2 immunotherapy. This TCR was recovered from a human donor with breast cancer. In DNA, the CDR3 is TGTGCCAGCAGTTACGATCACAGGGGAGGGGGCGCTTTCTTT. It yields the protein CASSYDHRGGGAFF.